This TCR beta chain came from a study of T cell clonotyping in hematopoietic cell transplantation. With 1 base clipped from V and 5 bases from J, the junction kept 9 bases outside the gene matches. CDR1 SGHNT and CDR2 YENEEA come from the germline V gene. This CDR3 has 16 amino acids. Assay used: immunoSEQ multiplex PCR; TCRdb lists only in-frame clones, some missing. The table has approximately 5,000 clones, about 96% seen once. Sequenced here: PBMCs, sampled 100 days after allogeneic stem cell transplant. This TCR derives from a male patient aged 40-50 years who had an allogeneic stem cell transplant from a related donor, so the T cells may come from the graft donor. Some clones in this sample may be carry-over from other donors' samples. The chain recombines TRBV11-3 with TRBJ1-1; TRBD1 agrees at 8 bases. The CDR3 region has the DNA TGTGCCAGCAGCTTAGTCCCTCAGGGGGCATGGACTGAAGCTTTCTTT. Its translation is CASSLVPQGAWTEAFF.